This TCR beta chain was identified in a study of cytomegalovirus exposure and HLA in healthy donors. With 60 Vbeta and 13 Jbeta primers, the PCR was carried out. Clones were read by immunoSEQ multiplex PCR, and TCRdb kept only the in-frame ones, dropping some. Of over 200,000 clones listed, roughly 80% are singletons. CDR1 and CDR2 (germline): SGHAT, FQNNGV. With 6 bases clipped from V and 10 bases from J, the junction kept 12 bases outside the gene matches. The CDR3 totals 15 residues. This chain joins TRBV11-2 and TRBJ1-4, with 9 bases lining up with TRBD1. The sample was PBMCs. This TCR came from a male donor in good health and CMV-seronegative. The CDR3 is CASRGLGTGKGKLFF. As DNA, the CDR3 is TGTGCCAGCAGGGGCTTGGGGACAGGGAAGGGAAAACTGTTTTTT.